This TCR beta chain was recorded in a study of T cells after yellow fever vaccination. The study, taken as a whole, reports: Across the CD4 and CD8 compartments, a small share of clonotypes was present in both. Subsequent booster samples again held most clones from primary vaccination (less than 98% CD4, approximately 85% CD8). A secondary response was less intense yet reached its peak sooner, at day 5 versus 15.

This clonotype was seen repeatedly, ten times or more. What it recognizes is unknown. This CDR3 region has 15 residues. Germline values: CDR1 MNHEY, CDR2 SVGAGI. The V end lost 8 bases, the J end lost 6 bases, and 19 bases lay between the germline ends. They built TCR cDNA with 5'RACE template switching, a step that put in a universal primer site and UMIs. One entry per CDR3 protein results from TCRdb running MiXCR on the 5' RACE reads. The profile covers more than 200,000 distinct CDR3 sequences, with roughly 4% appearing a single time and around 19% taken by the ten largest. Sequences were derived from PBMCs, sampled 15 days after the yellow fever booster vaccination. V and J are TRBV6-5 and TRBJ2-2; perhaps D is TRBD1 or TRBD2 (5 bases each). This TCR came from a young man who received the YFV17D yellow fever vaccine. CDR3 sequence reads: CASRKNHRGPGELFF. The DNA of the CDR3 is TGTGCCAGCCGTAAAAACCACCGGGGACCCGGGGAGCTGTTTTTT.